This TCR beta chain was sequenced during a study of cytomegalovirus exposure and HLA in healthy donors. Study at large: In an earlier analysis, approximately 120 million unique TCR beta sequences were found from some 170 million T cells.

PCR primers comprised 60 Vbeta and 13 Jbeta primers. Produced via immunoSEQ multiplex PCR; TCRdb's table is partial and in-frame only. This sample has some 150,000 clones, with roughly 76% found just once. On this clone: The antigen is unknown.

General study results and limits: An assumption of roughly uniform sequencing depth across donors underlay the presence/absence analyses. A later analysis showed that HLA-associated TCR beta chains had undergone more clonal expansion than equally common others.

Material for sequencing was PBMCs. The origin of this receptor is a woman aged 45 to 65 in good health and CMV-seronegative.

CDR3 sequence reads: CAARSGNQPQHF. The DNA of the CDR3 is TGTGCCGCCCGGTCTGGCAATCAGCCCCAGCATTTT. The genes are TRBV19 and TRBJ1-5; no definite D call. V lost 11 bases and J lost 2, with 10 bases in between. CDR3 length: 12 amino acids. Per the germline V gene, CDR1 is LNHDA and CDR2 is SQIVND (reference sequence).